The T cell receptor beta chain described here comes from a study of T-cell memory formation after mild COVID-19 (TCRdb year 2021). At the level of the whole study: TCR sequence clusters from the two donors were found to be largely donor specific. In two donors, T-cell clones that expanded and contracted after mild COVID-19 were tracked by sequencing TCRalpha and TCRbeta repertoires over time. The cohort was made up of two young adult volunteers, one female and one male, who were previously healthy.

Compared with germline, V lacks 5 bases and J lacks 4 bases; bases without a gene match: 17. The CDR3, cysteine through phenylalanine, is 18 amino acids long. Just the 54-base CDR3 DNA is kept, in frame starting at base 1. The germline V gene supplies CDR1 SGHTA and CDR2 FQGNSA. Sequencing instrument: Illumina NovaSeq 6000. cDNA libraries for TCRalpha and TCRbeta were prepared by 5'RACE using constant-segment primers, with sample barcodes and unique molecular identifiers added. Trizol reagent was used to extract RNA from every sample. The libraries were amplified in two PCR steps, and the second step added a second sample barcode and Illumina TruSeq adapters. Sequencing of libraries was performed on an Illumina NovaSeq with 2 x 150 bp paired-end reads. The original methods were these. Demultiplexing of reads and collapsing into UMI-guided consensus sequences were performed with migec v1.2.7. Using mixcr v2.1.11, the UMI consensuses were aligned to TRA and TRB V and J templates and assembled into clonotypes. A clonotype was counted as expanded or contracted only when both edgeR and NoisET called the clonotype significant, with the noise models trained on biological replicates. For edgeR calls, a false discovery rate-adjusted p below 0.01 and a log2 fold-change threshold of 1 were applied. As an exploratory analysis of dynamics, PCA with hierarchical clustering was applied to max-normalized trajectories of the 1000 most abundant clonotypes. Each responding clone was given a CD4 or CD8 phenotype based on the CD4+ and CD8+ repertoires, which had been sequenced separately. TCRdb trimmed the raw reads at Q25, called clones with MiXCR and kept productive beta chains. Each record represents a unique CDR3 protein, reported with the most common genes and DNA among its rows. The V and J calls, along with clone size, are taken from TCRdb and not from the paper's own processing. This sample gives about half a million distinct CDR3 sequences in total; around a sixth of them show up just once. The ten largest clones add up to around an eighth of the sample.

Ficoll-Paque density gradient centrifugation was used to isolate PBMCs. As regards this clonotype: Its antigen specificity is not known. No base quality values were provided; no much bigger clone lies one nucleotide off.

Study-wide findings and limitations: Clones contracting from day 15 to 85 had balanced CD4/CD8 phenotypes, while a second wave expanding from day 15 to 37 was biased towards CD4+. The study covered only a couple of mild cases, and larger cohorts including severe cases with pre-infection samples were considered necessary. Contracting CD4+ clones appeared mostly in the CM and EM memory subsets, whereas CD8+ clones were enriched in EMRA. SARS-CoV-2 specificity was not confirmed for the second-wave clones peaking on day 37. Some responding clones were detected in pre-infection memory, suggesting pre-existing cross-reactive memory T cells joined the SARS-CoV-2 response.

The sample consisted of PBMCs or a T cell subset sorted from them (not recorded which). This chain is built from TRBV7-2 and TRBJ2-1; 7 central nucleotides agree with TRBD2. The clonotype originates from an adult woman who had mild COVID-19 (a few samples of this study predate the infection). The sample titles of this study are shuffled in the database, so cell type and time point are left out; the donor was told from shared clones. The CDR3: CASSTLGVGGVLYNEQFF. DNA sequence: TGTGCCAGCAGCACCCTAGGAGTGGGGGGGGTCCTATACAATGAGCAGTTCTTC.